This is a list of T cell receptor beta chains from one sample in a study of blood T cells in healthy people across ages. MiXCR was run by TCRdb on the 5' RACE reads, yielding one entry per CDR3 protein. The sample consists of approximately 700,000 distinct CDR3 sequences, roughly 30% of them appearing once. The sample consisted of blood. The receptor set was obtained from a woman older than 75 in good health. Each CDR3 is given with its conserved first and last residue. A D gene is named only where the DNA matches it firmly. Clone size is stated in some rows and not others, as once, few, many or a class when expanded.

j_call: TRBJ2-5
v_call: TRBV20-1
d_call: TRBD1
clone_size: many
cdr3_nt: TGCAGTGCTGAACGCCCGGGACAGGGATACGAAGAGACCCAGTACTTC
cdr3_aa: CSAERPGQGYEETQYF

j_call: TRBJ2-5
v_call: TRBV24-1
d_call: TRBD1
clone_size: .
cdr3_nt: TGTGCCACCAGGGATAGGGGACAGGGCGCGGCCCAGTACTTC
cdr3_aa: CATRDRGQGAAQYF

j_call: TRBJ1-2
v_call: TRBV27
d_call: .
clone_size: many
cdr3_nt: TGTGCCAGCAGTTATCGGGGGCTCGGCTATGGCTACACCTTC
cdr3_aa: CASSYRGLGYGYTF

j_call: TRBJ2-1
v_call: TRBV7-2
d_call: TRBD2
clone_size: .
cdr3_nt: TGTGCCAGCAGCACCCGCCCTAGCGGATACAATGAGCAGTTCTTC
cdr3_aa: CASSTRPSGYNEQFF

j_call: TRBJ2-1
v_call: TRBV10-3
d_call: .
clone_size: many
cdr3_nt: TGTGCCATCGGGCAGGCGGGCACGAGCTCCTACAATGAGCAGTTCTTC
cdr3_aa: CAIGQAGTSSYNEQFF

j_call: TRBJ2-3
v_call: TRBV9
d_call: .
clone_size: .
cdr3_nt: TGTGCCAGCAGCGACCAGCAATCTAGCACAGATACGCAGTATTTT
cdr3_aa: CASSDQQSSTDTQYF

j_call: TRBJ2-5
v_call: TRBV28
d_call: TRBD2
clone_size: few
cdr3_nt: TGTGCCAGCAGTTTGGCCCCTGGGAGGGAGCAGTACTTC
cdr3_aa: CASSLAPGREQYF

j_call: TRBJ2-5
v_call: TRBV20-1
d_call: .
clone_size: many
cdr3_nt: TGCAGTGCCACCCGGTCGGAGGACCAGTACTTC
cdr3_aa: CSATRSEDQYF

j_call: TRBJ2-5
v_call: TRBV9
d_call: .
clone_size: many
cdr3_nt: TGTGCCAGCAGCGTAGTACCAGGGGGGCAAGAGACCCAGTACTTC
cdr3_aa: CASSVVPGGQETQYF

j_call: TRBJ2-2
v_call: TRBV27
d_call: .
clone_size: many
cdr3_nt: TGTGCCAGCAGTTTATCTGGCGGGGAGCTGTTTTTT
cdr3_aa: CASSLSGGELFF

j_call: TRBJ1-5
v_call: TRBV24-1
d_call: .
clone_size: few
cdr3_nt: TGTGCCGCAGGACGGGACAGCAATCAGCCCCAGCATTTT
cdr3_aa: CAAGRDSNQPQHF

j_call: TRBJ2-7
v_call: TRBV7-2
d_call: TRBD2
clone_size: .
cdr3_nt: TGTGCCAGCAGCCAAGCAGCGGGACTAGCATCCTACGAGCAGTACTTC
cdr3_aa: CASSQAAGLASYEQYF

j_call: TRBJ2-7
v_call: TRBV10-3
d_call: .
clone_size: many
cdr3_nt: TGTGCCATCAGTAACGAGGGACTCTACGAGCAGTACTTC
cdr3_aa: CAISNEGLYEQYF

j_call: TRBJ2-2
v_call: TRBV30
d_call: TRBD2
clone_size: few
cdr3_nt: TGTGCCTGGAGGACTAGCGGCACCGGGGAGCTGTTTTTT
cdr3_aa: CAWRTSGTGELFF

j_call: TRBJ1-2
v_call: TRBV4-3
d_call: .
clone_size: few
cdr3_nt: TGCGCCAGCAGCCAAGAGAGTTATACAGGGACCAACTATGGCTACACCTTC
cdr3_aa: CASSQESYTGTNYGYTF

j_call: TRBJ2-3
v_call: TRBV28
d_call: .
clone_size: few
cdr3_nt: TGTGCCAGCAGTTTATGGGCTCTTAGCACAGATACGCAGTATTTT
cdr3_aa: CASSLWALSTDTQYF

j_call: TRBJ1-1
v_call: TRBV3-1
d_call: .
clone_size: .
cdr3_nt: TGTGCCAGCAGTCAAAACGGGAACACTGAAGCTTTCTTT
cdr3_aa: CASSQNGNTEAFF

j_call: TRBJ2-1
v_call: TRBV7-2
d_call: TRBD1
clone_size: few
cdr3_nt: TGTGCCAGCAGCTTCACCAGGGGGTCCTACAATGAGCAGTTCTTC
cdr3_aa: CASSFTRGSYNEQFF

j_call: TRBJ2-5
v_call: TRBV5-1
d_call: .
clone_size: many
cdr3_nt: TGCGCCAGCAGCGGAGCCGGGGAGGCGCAAGAGACCCAGTACTTC
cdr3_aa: CASSGAGEAQETQYF

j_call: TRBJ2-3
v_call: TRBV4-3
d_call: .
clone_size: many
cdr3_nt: TGCGCCAGCAGCCAAGATGAAGCCAATACGCAGTATTTT
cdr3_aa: CASSQDEANTQYF

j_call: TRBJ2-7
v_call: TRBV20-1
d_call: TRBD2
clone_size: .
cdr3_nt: TGCAGTGCTCCCAAACCGGGACTAGCCGGCGAGCAGTACTTC
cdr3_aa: CSAPKPGLAGEQYF

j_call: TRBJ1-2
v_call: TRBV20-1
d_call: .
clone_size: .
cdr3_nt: TGCAGTGCCCCACCCAGACAGGTCCATGGCTACACCTTC
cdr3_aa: CSAPPRQVHGYTF

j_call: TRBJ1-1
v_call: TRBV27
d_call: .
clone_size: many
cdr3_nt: TGTGCCAGCAGTTGGGATCTGGGCACTGAAGCTTTCTTT
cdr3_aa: CASSWDLGTEAFF

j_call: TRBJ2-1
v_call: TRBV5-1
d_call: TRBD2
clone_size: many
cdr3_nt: TGCGCCAGCAGCCTAAGACTAGCGGGGAGCTACAATGAGCAGTTCTTC
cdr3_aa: CASSLRLAGSYNEQFF

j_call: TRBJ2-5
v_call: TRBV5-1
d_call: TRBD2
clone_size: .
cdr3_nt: TGCGCCAGCAGCTTCTCTCCTAGCGGGACGGGCAGAGAGACCCAGTACTTC
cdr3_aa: CASSFSPSGTGRETQYF

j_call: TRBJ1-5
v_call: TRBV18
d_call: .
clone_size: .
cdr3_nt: TGTGCCAGCTCACCATCGGCGGCCGGTGGTCAGCCCCAGCATTTT
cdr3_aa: CASSPSAAGGQPQHF

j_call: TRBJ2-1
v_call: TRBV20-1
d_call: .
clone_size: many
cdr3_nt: TGCAGTGCTAGACTCCAGAAACTCAGCTCCTACAATGAGCAGTTCTTC
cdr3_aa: CSARLQKLSSYNEQFF

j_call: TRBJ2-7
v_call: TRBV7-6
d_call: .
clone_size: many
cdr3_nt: TGTGCCAAGGGTGCACCCTACGAGCAGTACTTC
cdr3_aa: CAKGAPYEQYF

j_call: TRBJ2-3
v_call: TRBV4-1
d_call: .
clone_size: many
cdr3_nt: TGCGCCAGCAGCGATGGGCGAGATACGCAGTATTTT
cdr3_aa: CASSDGRDTQYF

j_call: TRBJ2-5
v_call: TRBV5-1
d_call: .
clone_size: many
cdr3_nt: TGCGCCAGCAGCTTGGCCCCCCGGGGGGCAAACCAAGAGACCCAGTACTTC
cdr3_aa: CASSLAPRGANQETQYF

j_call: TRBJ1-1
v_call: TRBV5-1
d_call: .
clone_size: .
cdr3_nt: TGCGCCAGCACAGGGGTATTCAACACTGAAGCTTTCTTT
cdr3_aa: CASTGVFNTEAFF

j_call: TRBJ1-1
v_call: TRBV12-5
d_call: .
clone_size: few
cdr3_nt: TGTGCTAGTGGTTTGGGAGGAAGGGACACTGAAGCTTTCTTT
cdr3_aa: CASGLGGRDTEAFF

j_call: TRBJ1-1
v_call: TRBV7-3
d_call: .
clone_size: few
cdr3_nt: TGTGCCTCCCACCCCGGGCCCAGAACCATGAACACTGAAGCTTTCTTT
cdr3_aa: CASHPGPRTMNTEAFF

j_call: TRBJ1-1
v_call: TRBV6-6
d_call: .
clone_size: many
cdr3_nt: TGTGCCAGCAGTTACTCTATGACGAACACTGAAGCTTTCTTT
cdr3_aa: CASSYSMTNTEAFF

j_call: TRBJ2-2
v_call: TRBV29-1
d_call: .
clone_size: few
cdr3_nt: TGCAGCGTTGAGTCCCAGGGTGGGACCGGCGGGGTAGGGGAGCGGTTTTTT
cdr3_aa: CSVESQGGTGGVGERFF

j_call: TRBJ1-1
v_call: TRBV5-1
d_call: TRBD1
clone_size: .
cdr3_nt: TGCGCCAGCAGCTCGCACAGGGGGTCGACTGAAGCTTTCTTT
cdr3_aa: CASSSHRGSTEAFF

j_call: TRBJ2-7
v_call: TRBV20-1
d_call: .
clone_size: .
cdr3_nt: TGCAGTGCTGAGGAGGGCTCCTACGAGCAGTACTTC
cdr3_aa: CSAEEGSYEQYF

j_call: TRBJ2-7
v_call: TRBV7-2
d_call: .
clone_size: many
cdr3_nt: TGTGCCAGCAGCCCCTCTCGGTACGAGCAGTACTTC
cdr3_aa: CASSPSRYEQYF

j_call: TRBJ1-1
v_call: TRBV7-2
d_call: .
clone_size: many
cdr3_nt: TGTGCCAGCAGCTCATTCGGGACCCGTACTTTCTTT
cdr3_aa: CASSSFGTRTFF

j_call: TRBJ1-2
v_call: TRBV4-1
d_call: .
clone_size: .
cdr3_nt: TGCGCCAGCAGCCAAGAACCCGTCAGATCTAACTATGGCTACACCTTC
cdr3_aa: CASSQEPVRSNYGYTF

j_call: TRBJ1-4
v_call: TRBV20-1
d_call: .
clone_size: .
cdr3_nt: TGCAGTGCTAGAGATAAACGGTCAAGAAGGTTGTCTAATGAAAAACTGTTTTTT
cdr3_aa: CSARDKRSRRLSNEKLFF

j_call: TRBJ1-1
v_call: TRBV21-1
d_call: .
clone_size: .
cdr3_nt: TGTGCCAGCAGCATGAGGGGGACAAGCGTGTGTAGGGACACTGAAGCTTTCTTT
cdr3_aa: CASSMRGTSVCRDTEAFF

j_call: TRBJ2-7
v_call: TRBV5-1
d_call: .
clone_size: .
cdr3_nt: TGCGCCAGCAGCTTGGCCGTGGGGGATTCCTACGAGCAGTACTTC
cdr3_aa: CASSLAVGDSYEQYF

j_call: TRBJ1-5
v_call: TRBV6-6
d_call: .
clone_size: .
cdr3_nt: TGTGCCAGCAGTTACGGTACAGGGCGGGCGCCCCAGCATTTT
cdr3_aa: CASSYGTGRAPQHF

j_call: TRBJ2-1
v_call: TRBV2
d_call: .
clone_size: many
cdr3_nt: TGTGCCAGCAGCGATCACTACAATGAGCAGTTCTTC
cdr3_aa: CASSDHYNEQFF

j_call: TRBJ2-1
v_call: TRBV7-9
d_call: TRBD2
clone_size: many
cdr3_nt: TGTGCCAGCAGCGCCGGTAGCGGGGTGATCTCCAATGAGCAGTTCTTC
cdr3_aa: CASSAGSGVISNEQFF

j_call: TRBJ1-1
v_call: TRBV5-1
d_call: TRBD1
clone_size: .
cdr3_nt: TGCGCCAGCAGCCCATCCGGGACAGTGAACACTGAAGCTTTCTTT
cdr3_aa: CASSPSGTVNTEAFF

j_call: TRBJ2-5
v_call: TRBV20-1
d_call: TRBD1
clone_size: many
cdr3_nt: TGCAGTGCTCTAAACAGGGGGCAGTACTTC
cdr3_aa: CSALNRGQYF

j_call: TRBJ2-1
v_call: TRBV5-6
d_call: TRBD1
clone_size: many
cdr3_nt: TGTGCCAGCAGCTTGGGGACAGGGTTGCGGTTCTTC
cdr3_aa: CASSLGTGLRFF

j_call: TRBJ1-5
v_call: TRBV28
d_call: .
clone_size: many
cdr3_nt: TGTGCCAGCAGTCTAAGGGGGGTAGGCAATCAGCCCCAGCATTTT
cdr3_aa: CASSLRGVGNQPQHF